This entry describes one T cell receptor beta chain. These data originate in a study of blood T cell repertoires in COVID-19. Here immunoSEQ multiplex PCR was the method, and the copy in TCRdb shows in-frame clones only, minus some. In the table there are tens of thousands of clones, 79% of which are singletons. This CDR3 is 15 amino acids long. The V end was cut by 3 bases, the J end by 0 bases, with 14 bases between. CDR1 is DFQATT and CDR2 is SNEGSKA in the germline V gene (reference sequence). Sequenced: peripheral blood. The TCR sequence derives from a man between 60 and 70 years old with active or convalescent COVID-19. The chain uses TRBV20-1 and TRBJ1-1; maybe TRBD1 (5 bases). CDR3 in amino acids: CSASPGSGVNTEAFF. Written as DNA, the CDR3 is TGCAGTGCTAGTCCCGGATCGGGGGTGAACACTGAAGCTTTCTTT.